Sequencing of this T cell receptor (beta chain) was carried out in a study of OX40 agonist ivuxolimab in advanced cancers. Study-level results: The authors did not determine the antigen specificity of the expanded peripheral T cells. There was clonal expansion of CD4+ and CD8+ blood T cells by week 6 at 0.1 to 3.0 mg/kg.

Using immunoSEQ multiplex PCR, the repertoire was profiled, and TCRdb retains in-frame clones only, with some absent. Of roughly 5,000 clones listed, roughly nine tenths are singletons. Patients with autoimmune history or systemic immunosuppression were excluded. Germline CDR1 and CDR2: SGHRS and YFSETQ. The CDR3 is made up of 12 amino acids. V lost 4 bases to trimming and J lost 3 bases, with 5 bases between them. Remarks on this clone: The antigen is not known.

The source of this sequence is an adult with an advanced solid tumor such as melanoma, head and neck, liver or kidney cancer. The V gene is TRBV5-1, the J gene TRBJ2-1; no clear D. Sequenced here: CD4+ or CD8+ T cells sorted from blood, sampled in a trial of the OX40 agonist ivuxolimab. CDR3 residues: CASSQVYNEQFF. The CDR3 DNA is TGCGCCAGCAGCCAGGTCTACAATGAGCAGTTCTTC.